This T cell receptor beta chain was observed in a study of T cells in localized non-small cell lung cancer. Regarding the study as a whole: Higher T cell density in the blood was associated with longer overall survival, whereas higher adjacent-lung clonality associated with shorter survival. Highest T cell clonality was seen in uninvolved adjacent lung, surpassing that measured in tumor. Without multi-region sequencing, intratumor heterogeneity could not be excluded. For the top 100 tumor clones, a median about 50 also appeared in adjacent lung.

This clone was picked up one time. No antigen is known for it. The protocol was immunoSEQ multiplex PCR, while the TCRdb copy is restricted to in-frame clones and leaves out a portion. The sample shows 50,000 to 65,000 clones, 60% to 85% of them seen only once. The length of the CDR3 is 19 residues. Germline assignment: CDR1 SGHVS and CDR2 FQNEAQ. V shed 1 base and J shed 0 bases, with 21 bases lying between them. Source: PBMCs, taken before any cancer treatment. J is TRBJ1-1 and V is TRBV7-8; possibly TRBD1 for D (6 bases). The source of this sequence is a woman between 35 and 70 years old with stage II lung adenocarcinoma. CDR3 sequence: CASSLGLKGHHNMNTEAFF. The CDR3 coding sequence is TGTGCCAGCAGCTTAGGGCTTAAGGGACACCACAACATGAACACTGAAGCTTTCTTT. Complete variable domain (other parts from reference TRBV7-8 and TRBJ1-1): GAGVSQSPRYKVAKRGQDVALRCDPISGHVSLFWYQQALGQGPEFLTYFQNEAQLDKSGLPSDRFFAERPEGSVSTLKIQRTQQEDSAVYLCASSLGLKGHHNMNTEAFFGQGTRLTVV.